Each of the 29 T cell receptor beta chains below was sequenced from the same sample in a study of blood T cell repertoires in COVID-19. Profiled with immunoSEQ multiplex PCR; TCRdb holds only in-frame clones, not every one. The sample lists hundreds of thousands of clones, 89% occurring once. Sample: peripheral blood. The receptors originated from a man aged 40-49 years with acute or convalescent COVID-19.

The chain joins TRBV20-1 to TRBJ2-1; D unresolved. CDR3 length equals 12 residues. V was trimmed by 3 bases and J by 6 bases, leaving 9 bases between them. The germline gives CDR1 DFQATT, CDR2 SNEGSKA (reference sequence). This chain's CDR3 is CSASLLPNEQFF. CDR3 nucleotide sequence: TGCAGTGCTAGTCTCCTCCCCAATGAGCAGTTCTTC.

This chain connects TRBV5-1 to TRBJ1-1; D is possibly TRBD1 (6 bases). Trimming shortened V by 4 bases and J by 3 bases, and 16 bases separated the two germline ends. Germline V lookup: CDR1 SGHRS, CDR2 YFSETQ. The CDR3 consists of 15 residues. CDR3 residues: CASSEQGDRDTEAFF. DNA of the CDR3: TGCGCCAGCAGCGAACAGGGAGATAGGGACACTGAAGCTTTCTTT.

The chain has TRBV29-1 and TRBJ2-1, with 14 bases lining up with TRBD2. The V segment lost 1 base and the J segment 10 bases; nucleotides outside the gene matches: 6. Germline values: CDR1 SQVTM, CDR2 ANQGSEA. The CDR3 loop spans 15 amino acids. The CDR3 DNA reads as TGCAGCGTTGAAGTGACTAGCGGGGGGGCTCGGGAGCAGTTCTTC. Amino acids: CSVEVTSGGAREQFF.

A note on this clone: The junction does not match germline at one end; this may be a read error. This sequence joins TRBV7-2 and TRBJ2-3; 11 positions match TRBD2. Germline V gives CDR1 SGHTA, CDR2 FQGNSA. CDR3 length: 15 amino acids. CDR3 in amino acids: CASSLAGGTTDTQYF. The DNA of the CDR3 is TGTGCCAGCAGCCTAGCGGGGGGAACCACAGATACGCAGTATTTT.

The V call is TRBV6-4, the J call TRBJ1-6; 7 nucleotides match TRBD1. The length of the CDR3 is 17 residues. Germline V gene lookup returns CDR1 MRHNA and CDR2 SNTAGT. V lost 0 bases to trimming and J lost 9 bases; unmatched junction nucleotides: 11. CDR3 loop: CASSDSTPGTASSPLHF. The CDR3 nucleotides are TGTGCCAGCAGTGACTCGACCCCAGGGACAGCTTCTTCACCCCTCCACTTT.

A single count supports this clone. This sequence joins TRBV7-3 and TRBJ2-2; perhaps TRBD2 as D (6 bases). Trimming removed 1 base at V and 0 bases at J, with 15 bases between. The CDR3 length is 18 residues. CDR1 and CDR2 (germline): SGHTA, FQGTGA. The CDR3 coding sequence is TGTGCCAGCAGCTTAAGATTTGGAGGGTTGACGAACACCGGGGAGCTGTTTTTT. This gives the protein CASSLRFGGLTNTGELFF.

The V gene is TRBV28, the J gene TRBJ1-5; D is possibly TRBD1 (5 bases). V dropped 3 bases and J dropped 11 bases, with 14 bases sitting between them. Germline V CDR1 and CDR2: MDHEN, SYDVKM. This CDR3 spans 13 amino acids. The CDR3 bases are TGTGCCAGCAGTTTTGGAATTGGGGGGGCCCAGCATTTT. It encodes CASSFGIGGAQHF.

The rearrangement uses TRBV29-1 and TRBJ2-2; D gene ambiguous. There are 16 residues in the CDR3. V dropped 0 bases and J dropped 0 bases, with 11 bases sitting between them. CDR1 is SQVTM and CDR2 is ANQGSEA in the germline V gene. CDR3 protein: CSVEDLLNPNTGELFF. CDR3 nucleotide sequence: TGCAGCGTTGAAGATCTTCTAAATCCGAACACCGGGGAGCTGTTTTTT.

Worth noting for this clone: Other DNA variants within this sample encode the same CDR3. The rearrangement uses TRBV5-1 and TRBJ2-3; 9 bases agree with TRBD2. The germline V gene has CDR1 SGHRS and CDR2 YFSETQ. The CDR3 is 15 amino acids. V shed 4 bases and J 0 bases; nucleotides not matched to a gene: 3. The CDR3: CASSLTSGSTDTQYF. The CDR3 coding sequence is TGCGCCAGCAGCCTGACTAGCGGTAGCACAGATACGCAGTATTTT.

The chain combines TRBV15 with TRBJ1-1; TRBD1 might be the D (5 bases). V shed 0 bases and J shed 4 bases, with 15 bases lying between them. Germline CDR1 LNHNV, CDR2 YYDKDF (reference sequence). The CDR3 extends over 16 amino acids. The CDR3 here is CATSRDSPSGGTEAFF. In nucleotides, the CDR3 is TGTGCCACCAGCAGAGATTCGCCGTCCGGGGGCACTGAAGCTTTCTTT.

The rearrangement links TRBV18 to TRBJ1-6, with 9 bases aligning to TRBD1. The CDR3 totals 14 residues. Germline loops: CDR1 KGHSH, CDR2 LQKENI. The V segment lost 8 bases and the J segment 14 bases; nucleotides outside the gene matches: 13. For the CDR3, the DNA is TGTGCCAGCCACTACGGGACAGGGACAAGTTCCCTCCACTTT. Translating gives CASHYGTGTSSLHF.

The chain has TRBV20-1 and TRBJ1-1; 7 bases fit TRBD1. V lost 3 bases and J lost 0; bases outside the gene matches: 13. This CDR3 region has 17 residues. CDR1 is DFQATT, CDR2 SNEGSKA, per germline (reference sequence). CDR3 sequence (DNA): TGCAGTGCTAGTTCACCCCGCCTGACAGGGATGAACACTGAAGCTTTCTTT. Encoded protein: CSASSPRLTGMNTEAFF.

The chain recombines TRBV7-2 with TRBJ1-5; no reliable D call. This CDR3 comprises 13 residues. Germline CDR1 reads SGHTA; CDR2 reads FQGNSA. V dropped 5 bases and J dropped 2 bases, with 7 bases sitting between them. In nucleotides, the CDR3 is TGTGCCAGCAGCCCCCGCGGCAATCAGCCCCAGCATTTT. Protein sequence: CASSPRGNQPQHF. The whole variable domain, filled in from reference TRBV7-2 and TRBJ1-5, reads GAGVSQSPSNKVTEKGKDVELRCDPISGHTALYWYRQSLGQGLEFLIYFQGNSAPDKSGLPSDRFSAERTGGSVSTLTIQRTQQEDSAVYLCASSPRGNQPQHFGDGTRLSIL.

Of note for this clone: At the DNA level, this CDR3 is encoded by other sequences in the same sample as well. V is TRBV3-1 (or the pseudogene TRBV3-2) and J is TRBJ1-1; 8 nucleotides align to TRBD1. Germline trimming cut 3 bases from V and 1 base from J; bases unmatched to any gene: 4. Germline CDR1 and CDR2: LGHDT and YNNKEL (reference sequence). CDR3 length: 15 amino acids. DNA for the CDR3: TGTGCCAGCAGCCAGATCGACAGGGGGAACACTGAAGCTTTCTTT. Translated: CASSQIDRGNTEAFF.

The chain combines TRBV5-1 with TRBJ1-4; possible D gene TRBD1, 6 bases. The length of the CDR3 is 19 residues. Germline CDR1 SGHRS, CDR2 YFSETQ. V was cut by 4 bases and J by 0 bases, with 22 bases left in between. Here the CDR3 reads CASSLGHLTLRATNEKLFF. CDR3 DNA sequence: TGCGCCAGCAGCCTGGGACACCTGACCCTCCGTGCAACTAATGAAAAACTGTTTTTT.

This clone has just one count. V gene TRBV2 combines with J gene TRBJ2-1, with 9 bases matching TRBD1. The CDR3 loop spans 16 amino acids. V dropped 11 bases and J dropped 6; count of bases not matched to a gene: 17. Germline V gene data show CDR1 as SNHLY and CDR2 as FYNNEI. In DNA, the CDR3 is TGTGCCGGTTTGGACAGGGGACGGCACCTGCTCAATGAGCAGTTCTTC. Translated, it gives CAGLDRGRHLLNEQFF.

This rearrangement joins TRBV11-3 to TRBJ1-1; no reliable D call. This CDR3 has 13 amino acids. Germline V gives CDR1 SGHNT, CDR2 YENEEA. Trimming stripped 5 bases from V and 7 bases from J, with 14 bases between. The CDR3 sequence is CASSPVAGSEAFF. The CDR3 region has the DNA TGTGCCAGCAGCCCCGTGGCGGGGAGTGAAGCTTTCTTT.

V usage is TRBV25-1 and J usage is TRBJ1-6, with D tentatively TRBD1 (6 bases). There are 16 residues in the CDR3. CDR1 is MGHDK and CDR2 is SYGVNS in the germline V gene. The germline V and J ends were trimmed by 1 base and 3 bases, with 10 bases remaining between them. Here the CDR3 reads CASSELGTSYNSPLHF. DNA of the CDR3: TGTGCCAGCAGTGAATTAGGGACAAGCTATAATTCACCCCTCCACTTT. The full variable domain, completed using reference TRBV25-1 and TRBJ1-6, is EADIYQTPRYLVIGTGKKITLECSQTMGHDKMYWYQQDPGMELHLIHYSYGVNSTEKGDLSSESTVSRIRTEHFPLTLESARPSHTSQYLCASSELGTSYNSPLHFGNGTRLTVT.

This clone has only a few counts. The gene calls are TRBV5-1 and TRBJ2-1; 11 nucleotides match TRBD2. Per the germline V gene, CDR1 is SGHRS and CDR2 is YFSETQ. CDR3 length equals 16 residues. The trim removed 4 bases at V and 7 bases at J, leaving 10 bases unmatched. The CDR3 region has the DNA TGCGCCAGCAGCCGGACATTGACTAGCGGGACGAATGAGCAGTTCTTC. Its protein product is CASSRTLTSGTNEQFF.

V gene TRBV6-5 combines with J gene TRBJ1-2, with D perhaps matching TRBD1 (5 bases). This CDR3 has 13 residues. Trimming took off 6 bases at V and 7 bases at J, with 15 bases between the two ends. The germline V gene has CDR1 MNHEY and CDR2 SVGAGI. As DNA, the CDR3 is TGTGCCAGCAGCCCGGCGGGGGTTGGTGGCTACACCTTC. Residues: CASSPAGVGGYTF.

In nucleotides, the CDR3 is TGTGCCAGCAGCCGCCAGGGGGCTCAGCCCCAGCATTTT. This gives the protein CASSRQGAQPQHF. The V call is TRBV3-1 (or the pseudogene TRBV3-2), the J call TRBJ1-5, with 8 bases that match TRBD1. The CDR3 covers 13 residues. The V segment lost 4 bases and the J segment 6 bases; nucleotides outside the gene matches: 2. Per the germline V gene, CDR1 is LGHDT and CDR2 is YNNKEL (reference sequence).

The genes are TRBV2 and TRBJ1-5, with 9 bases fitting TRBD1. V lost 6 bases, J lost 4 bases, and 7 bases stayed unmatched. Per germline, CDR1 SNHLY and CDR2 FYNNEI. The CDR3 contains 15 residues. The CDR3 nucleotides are TGTGCCAGCAGCGATCTGGGACAGGGAAATCAGCCCCAGCATTTT. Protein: CASSDLGQGNQPQHF.

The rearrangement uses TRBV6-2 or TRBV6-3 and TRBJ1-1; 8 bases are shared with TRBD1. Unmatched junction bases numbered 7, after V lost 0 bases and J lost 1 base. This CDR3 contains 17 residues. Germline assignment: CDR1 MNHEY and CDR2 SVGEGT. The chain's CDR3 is CASSYSSAGGRNTEAFF. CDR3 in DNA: TGTGCCAGCAGTTACTCGAGCGCAGGGGGCCGGAACACTGAAGCTTTCTTT.

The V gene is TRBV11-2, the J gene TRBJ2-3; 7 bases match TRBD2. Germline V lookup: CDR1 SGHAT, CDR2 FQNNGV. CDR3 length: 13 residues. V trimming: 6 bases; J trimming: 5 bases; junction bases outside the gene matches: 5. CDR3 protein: CASSRGRGDTQYF. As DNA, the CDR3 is TGTGCCAGCAGTCGGGGGAGGGGAGATACGCAGTATTTT.

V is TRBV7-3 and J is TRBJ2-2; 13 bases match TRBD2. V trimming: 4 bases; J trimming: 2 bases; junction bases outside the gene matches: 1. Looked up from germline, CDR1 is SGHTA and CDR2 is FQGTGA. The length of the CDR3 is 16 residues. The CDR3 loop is CASSSGLAGNTGELFF. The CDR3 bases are TGTGCCAGCAGCTCGGGACTAGCGGGAAACACCGGGGAGCTGTTTTTT.

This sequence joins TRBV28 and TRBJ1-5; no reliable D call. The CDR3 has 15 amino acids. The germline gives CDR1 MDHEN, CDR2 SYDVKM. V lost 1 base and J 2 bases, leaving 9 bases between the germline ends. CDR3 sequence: CASSLFELRNQPQHF. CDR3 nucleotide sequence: TGTGCCAGCAGTTTATTCGAACTCCGCAATCAGCCCCAGCATTTT.

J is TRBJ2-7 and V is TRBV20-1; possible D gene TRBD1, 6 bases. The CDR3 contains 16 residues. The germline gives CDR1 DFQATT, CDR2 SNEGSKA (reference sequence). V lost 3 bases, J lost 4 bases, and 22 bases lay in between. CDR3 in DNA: TGCAGTGCTAGTGACATCAGGAGCAGGGGCCAGTACGAGCAGTACTTC. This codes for CSASDIRSRGQYEQYF.

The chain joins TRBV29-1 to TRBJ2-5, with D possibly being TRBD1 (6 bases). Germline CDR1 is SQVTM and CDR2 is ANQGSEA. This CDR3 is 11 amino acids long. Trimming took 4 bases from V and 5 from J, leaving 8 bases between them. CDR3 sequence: CSVAGVETQYF. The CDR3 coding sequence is TGCAGCGTTGCAGGGGTTGAGACCCAGTACTTC.

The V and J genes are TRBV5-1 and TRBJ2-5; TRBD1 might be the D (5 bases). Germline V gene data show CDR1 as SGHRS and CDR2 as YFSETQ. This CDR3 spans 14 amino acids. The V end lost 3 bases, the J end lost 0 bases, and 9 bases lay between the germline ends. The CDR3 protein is CASSSDSYQETQYF. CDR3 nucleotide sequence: TGCGCCAGCAGCTCCGACAGCTACCAAGAGACCCAGTACTTC.